Presented here are 27 T cell receptor beta chains from one specimen sequenced in a study of blood T cell repertoires in COVID-19. Using immunoSEQ multiplex PCR, the repertoire was profiled, and TCRdb retains in-frame clones only, with some absent. Of about 90,000 clones listed, about nine tenths were seen once; the top ten hold 3% to 3.5%. The material sequenced was peripheral blood. All receptors come from a woman in her seventies with acute or convalescent COVID-19.

This clone came up once. This chain joins TRBV7-8 and TRBJ2-7; 7 bases fit TRBD1. CDR3 size: 13 residues. V lost 0 bases, J lost 4 bases, and 0 bases stayed unmatched. CDR1 and CDR2 from the germline V gene are SGHVS and FQNEAQ. This CDR3 reads CASSLAGQYEQYV. CDR3 nucleotide sequence: TGTGCCAGCAGCTTAGCGGGACAGTACGAGCAGTACGTC.

V is TRBV20-1 and J is TRBJ1-6; 7 positions agree with TRBD1. Germline CDR1 is DFQATT and CDR2 is SNEGSKA (reference sequence). Trimming cost V 3 bases and J 9 bases; bases outside gene matches: 8. The CDR3 consists of 14 residues. The CDR3 sequence: CSASLETGTSPLHF. In nucleotides, the CDR3 is TGCAGTGCTAGTCTAGAGACAGGGACTTCACCCCTCCACTTT.

This chain connects TRBV29-1 to TRBJ1-2, with D possibly being TRBD1 (5 bases). V dropped 5 bases and J dropped 6 bases, with 13 bases sitting between them. The CDR3 runs 12 residues. Germline CDR1 is SQVTM and CDR2 is ANQGSEA. As DNA, the CDR3 is TGCAGCGTTCGGAGGGGCTTGGATGGCTACACCTTC. This encodes CSVRRGLDGYTF.

This rearrangement joins TRBV4-2 to TRBJ2-1, with 10 bases aligning to TRBD2. The V segment lost 1 base and the J segment 6 bases; nucleotides outside the gene matches: 6. This CDR3 spans 16 amino acids. Germline CDR1 reads LGHNA; CDR2 reads YNFKEQ. The CDR3 loop reads CASSQGGSGGFNEQFF. The CDR3 coding sequence is TGTGCCAGCAGCCAAGGTGGTAGCGGGGGGTTCAATGAGCAGTTCTTC.

This sequence joins TRBV19 and TRBJ2-1, with TRBD2 matching 7 bases. The CDR3 contains 16 residues. The J segment lost 2 bases and the V segment lost 1 base, leaving 5 bases of the junction unmatched. Germline V gene data show CDR1 as LNHDA and CDR2 as SQIVND (reference sequence). The CDR3 loop is CASSIGTAGTYNEQFF. The CDR3 nucleotides read TGTGCCAGTAGTATAGGCACAGCGGGGACCTACAATGAGCAGTTCTTC.

The gene calls are TRBV25-1 and TRBJ2-5, with 8 bases lining up with TRBD1. Germline CDR1 reads MGHDK; CDR2 reads SYGVNS. CDR3 length: 15 residues. The ends lost 6 bases at V and 2 bases at J; junction bases unmatched: 8. The CDR3, as DNA: TGTGCCAGCAGGACCGACAGGGGACGTCAAGAGACCCAGTACTTC. Translation: CASRTDRGRQETQYF.

The gene calls are TRBV6-5 and TRBJ1-2; 7 bases match TRBD1. With 4 bases clipped from V and 8 bases from J, the junction kept 7 bases outside the gene matches. Germline V lookup: CDR1 MNHEY, CDR2 SVGAGI. This CDR3 has 13 amino acids. CDR3 sequence (DNA): TGTGCCAGCAGTTTGACAGGGACGAAGGGCTACACCTTC. Encoded protein: CASSLTGTKGYTF.

This chain connects TRBV4-1 to TRBJ1-5, with unresolved D. Germline V gene sequence: CDR1 MGHRA, CDR2 YSYEKL. Between the trimmed V and J ends, which lost 0 bases and 2 bases, there was a span of 20 bases. The length of the CDR3 is 19 residues. CDR3 DNA sequence: TGCGCCAGCAGCCAAGATTTGGCTAGGAGGACGAGGGGCAATCAGCCCCAGCATTTT. Its protein product is CASSQDLARRTRGNQPQHF.

CDR3 region: CAWSAGLATYNEQFF. CDR3 nucleotides: TGTGCCTGGAGTGCGGGACTAGCTACCTACAATGAGCAGTTCTTC. The chain recombines TRBV30 with TRBJ2-1, with TRBD2 identical over 9 bases. J was trimmed by 2 bases and V by 1 base; bases with no gene match: 3. CDR1 is GTSNPN, CDR2 SVGIG, per germline (reference sequence). The CDR3 is 15 residues long.

The chain links TRBV7-2 to TRBJ2-2; D is unresolved. Germline-derived CDR1 and CDR2 are SGHTA and FQGNSA. The CDR3 is 15 residues long. Trimming removed 1 base from V and 0 bases from J, with 6 bases in between. CDR3 DNA: TGTGCCAGCAGCTTAGTCAGATCGAACACCGGGGAGCTGTTTTTT. The encoded protein is CASSLVRSNTGELFF.

The V and J genes are TRBV6-5 and TRBJ2-1; 10 nucleotides align to TRBD1. Germline V gene lookup returns CDR1 MNHEY and CDR2 SVGAGI. The CDR3 totals 13 residues. The V segment lost 4 bases and the J segment 9 bases; nucleotides outside the gene matches: 3. As DNA, the CDR3 is TGTGCCAGCAGTTCGACAGGGGGCGTTGAGCAGTTCTTC. It specifies CASSSTGGVEQFF.

The chain employs TRBV9 and TRBJ2-1; TRBD2 aligns across 8 bases. Per germline, CDR1 SGDLS and CDR2 YYNGEE. Germline trimming cut 4 bases from V and 6 bases from J; bases unmatched to any gene: 12. The length of the CDR3 is 16 residues. The CDR3 reads CASSPIGLANRNEQFF. CDR3 nucleotides: TGTGCCAGCAGCCCCATAGGACTAGCTAATCGCAATGAGCAGTTCTTC.

The V gene is TRBV5-4, the J gene TRBJ2-3, with TRBD2 identical over 7 bases. The trim removed 1 base at V and 1 base at J, leaving 3 bases unmatched. Germline-derived CDR1 and CDR2 are SGHNT and YYREEE (reference sequence). This CDR3 is built from 15 residues. The CDR3 DNA is TGTGCCAGCAGCTTGTCGGCGGGGGGCACAGATACGCAGTATTTT. Encoded protein: CASSLSAGGTDTQYF.

The V call is TRBV19, the J call TRBJ2-2; unclear D gene. The CDR3 has 16 residues. Germline V gene lookup returns CDR1 LNHDA and CDR2 SQIVND (reference sequence). Trimming left V 5 bases short and J 2 bases short, with 15 bases between. The CDR3 sequence is CASSSPTTLNTGELFF. The CDR3 region has the DNA TGTGCCAGTAGTTCACCGACAACGTTAAACACCGGGGAGCTGTTTTTT.

This clone was seen a handful of times. This chain links TRBV5-1 with TRBJ2-1, with D possibly matching TRBD2 (6 bases). The CDR3 has 15 amino acids. V gave up 2 bases and J gave up 0 bases, with 9 bases separating them. CDR1 is SGHRS and CDR2 is YFSETQ in the germline V gene. This CDR3 is CASSFGGSSYNEQFF. As DNA, the CDR3 is TGCGCCAGCAGCTTCGGGGGAAGCTCCTACAATGAGCAGTTCTTC.

J is TRBJ1-4 and V is TRBV10-3, with 7 bases lining up with TRBD1. The germline gives CDR1 ENHRY, CDR2 SYGVKD. The CDR3 is 16 amino acids. The junction had 11 bases not matched to a gene; V was cut back by 3 bases and J by 7 bases. The CDR3 DNA reads TGTGCCATCAGTGACGCAAAACAGGGGTCCCCTGAAAAACTGTTTTTT. It translates to CAISDAKQGSPEKLFF.

The J gene is TRBJ2-3, the V gene TRBV3-1 (or the pseudogene TRBV3-2); TRBD2 agrees at 12 bases. After removal of 3 bases from V and 4 bases from J, the junction contained 2 bases not matched to a gene. The V gene's germline CDR1 is LGHDT and CDR2 YNNKEL (reference sequence). The CDR3 is 15 residues long. CDR3 DNA sequence: TGTGCCAGCAGCCACCCTAGCGGGGGGGCAGATACGCAGTATTTT. It yields the protein CASSHPSGGADTQYF.

The V gene is TRBV24-1, the J gene TRBJ2-3, with D tentatively TRBD1 (6 bases). Germline CDR1 reads KGHDR; CDR2 reads SFDVKD. CDR3 length: 15 amino acids. Trimming removed 5 bases at V and 3 bases at J, with 14 bases between. CDR3 nucleotide sequence: TGTGCCACCAGTGCCCAGACAGGTCCTACAGATACGCAGTATTTT. This codes for CATSAQTGPTDTQYF.

The chain carries TRBV24-1 and TRBJ1-2, with D possibly being TRBD1 (6 bases). Deletions cut 4 bases from V and 8 bases from J, with 19 bases between. The germline gives CDR1 KGHDR, CDR2 SFDVKD. The CDR3 has 15 residues. In nucleotides, the CDR3 is TGTGCCACCAGTGACCAAAAAGGGGGGGCGCGGGGCTACACCTTC. This sequence encodes CATSDQKGGARGYTF.

The chain joins TRBV29-1 to TRBJ1-2; maybe TRBD1 (5 bases). Trimming pared 7 bases from V and 4 bases from J, leaving 13 bases between. Germline V CDR1 and CDR2: SQVTM, ANQGSEA. This CDR3 is 12 amino acids long. Here the CDR3 reads CSALQGTYGYTF. Written as DNA, the CDR3 is TGCAGCGCCCTCCAGGGTACCTATGGCTACACCTTC.

This chain links TRBV6-5 with TRBJ2-7; D is perhaps TRBD1 (6 bases). The CDR3 sequence is 13 residues long. Trimming pared 2 bases from V and 3 bases from J, leaving 8 bases between. Germline CDR1 is MNHEY and CDR2 is SVGAGI. The CDR3 coding sequence is TGTGCCAGCAGTTACGGACAGAACTACGAGCAGTACTTC. Its protein is CASSYGQNYEQYF.

The chain uses TRBV6-5 and TRBJ1-5, with D possibly being TRBD1 (6 bases). This CDR3 spans 13 amino acids. V was cut by 7 bases and J by 4 bases, with 11 bases left in between. CDR1 MNHEY and CDR2 SVGAGI come from the germline V gene. CDR3 sequence: CASIGQLNQPQHF. In DNA, the CDR3 is TGTGCCAGCATCGGACAGCTAAATCAGCCCCAGCATTTT.

The genes are TRBV2 and TRBJ2-3, with TRBD1 matching over 8 bases. The germline V gene has CDR1 SNHLY and CDR2 FYNNEI. The CDR3 spans 14 residues. V lost 5 bases and J lost 14; bases outside the gene matches: 15. The CDR3 DNA is TGTGCCAGCAGTTTCCTTGGACAGGGACCATCCCGGTATTTT. Its translation: CASSFLGQGPSRYF.

In its sample, this clone was seen a few times. This rearrangement joins TRBV29-1 to TRBJ2-1; 9 bases fit TRBD2. The V segment lost 5 bases and the J segment 3 bases; nucleotides outside the gene matches: 8. The CDR3 sequence is 15 residues long. Germline V gene sequence: CDR1 SQVTM, CDR2 ANQGSEA. CDR3 coding DNA: TGCAGCGTTCGCGGGCGGGAGGGGCACTACAATGAGCAGTTCTTC. Its protein product is CSVRGREGHYNEQFF.

The chain carries TRBV28 and TRBJ1-1; D is perhaps TRBD1 (5 bases). Germline assignment: CDR1 MDHEN and CDR2 SYDVKM. V lost 5 bases and J lost 1, with 17 bases in between. There are 16 residues in the CDR3. CDR3 nucleotides: TGTGCCAGCAGTCCTTCGTGGGGGAGGAAGAACACTGAAGCTTTCTTT. It encodes CASSPSWGRKNTEAFF.

The chain recombines TRBV11-2 with TRBJ2-2, with TRBD1 identical over 7 bases. The CDR3 totals 17 residues. Germline V lookup: CDR1 SGHAT, CDR2 FQNNGV. With 0 bases clipped from V and 2 bases from J, the junction kept 6 bases outside the gene matches. CDR3 coding DNA: TGTGCCAGCAGCTTAGATTCCACAGGGGTAAACACCGGGGAGCTGTTTTTT. This codes for CASSLDSTGVNTGELFF.

J is TRBJ1-1 and V is TRBV5-8, with a tentative D call TRBD1 (5 bases). Germline loops: CDR1 SGHTS, CDR2 YDEGEE. Trimming removed 1 base from V and 0 bases from J, with 10 bases in between. The CDR3 sequence is 15 residues long. CDR3 in amino acids: CASSLWTQMNTEAFF. The CDR3, as DNA: TGTGCCAGCAGCTTGTGGACACAGATGAACACTGAAGCTTTCTTT.